This TCR beta chain was sequenced for a study of identical twins. Study-wide results and limits: For out-of-frame alpha sequences shared by twins, low generation probability was in excess. Cross-sectional statistical analysis, not tracking of the same donors, underpinned the conclusions.

TCRdb recomputed calls from the 5' RACE reads with MiXCR, one row per CDR3 protein. The repertoire includes a few hundred thousand distinct CDR3 sequences, about 8% of them detected once, and 2.5% to 3.5% sits in the top ten. Only a few counts were recorded for this clonotype. The antigen remains undetermined. Germline V gene data show CDR1 as MNHEY and CDR2 as SMNVEV (reference sequence). The CDR3 runs to 14 residues. The V end was cut by 5 bases, the J end by 3 bases, with 14 bases between. The same data also contributed to another study, on yellow fever vaccine responses in identical twins.

The sequenced material came from CD8+ T cells sorted from blood. The clonotype was recovered from a woman aged 18-29 years in good health. V gene TRBV27 combines with J gene TRBJ2-7; D remains ambiguous. In DNA, the CDR3 is TGTGCCAGCAGTGCCGACAAAAGGTACTACGAGCAGTACTTC. It encodes CASSADKRYYEQYF.